Sequencing of this T cell receptor beta chain was carried out in a study of blood T cells in healthy people across ages. A J-beta primer mix and a sample-barcoded 5' primer were used in a second PCR of about 7 to 12 cycles. Researchers report that a template-switch adaptor with 12 random nucleotides tagged each cDNA molecule. One entry per CDR3 protein, called by TCRdb with MiXCR from the 5' RACE reads. Of over 700,000 distinct CDR3 sequences in the sample, around 25% were seen once. With V trimmed by 5 bases and J by 5 bases, 9 bases remained unmatched. The CDR3 runs 14 residues. Germline lookup yields CDR1 MDHEN and CDR2 SYDVKM. These data were also reused for a study on T cells of mothers and their children. From that study: The donor cohort consisted of a few healthy Caucasian mothers and their six children.

The specimen was blood. The chain links TRBV28 to TRBJ2-7, with 7 nucleotides matching TRBD2. The origin of this receptor is a boy under 18 in good health. CDR3 nucleotides: TGTGCCAGCAGTCCTCAGCGGGAAGTCCACGAGCAGTACTTC. Its translation is CASSPQREVHEQYF.